The following is a T cell receptor (beta chain) sequence with its context. Its antigen is not known. Germline-derived CDR1 and CDR2 are MNHEY and SMNVEV (reference sequence). This CDR3 is built from 15 residues. J gave up 3 bases and V 5 bases, and 8 bases lay outside the gene matches. Only in-frame clones appear in the TCRdb table, and some are missing; sequencing was by immunoSEQ multiplex PCR. The sample records fewer than 20,000 clones, around three quarters being singletons. These data originate in a study of CD4 T cells in relation to SARS-CoV-2 and coronaviruses. Points from the study as a whole: Monoreactive clones expanded significantly more to SARS-CoV-2 than crossreactive clones did.

Before the COVID-19 pandemic, during about 2010-2018, CD4+ T cells were taken from unexposed donors. The cells were cultured for about ten days before CD4+ T cells were isolated. Sequenced sample: CD4+ T cells from PBMCs, cultured in vitro. This clonotype was obtained from a human donor in good health. The chain uses TRBV27 and TRBJ2-7; TRBD1 aligns across 9 bases. The CDR3 protein is CASSEGTGLFYEQYF. The CDR3 DNA is TGTGCCAGCAGTGAAGGGACAGGGTTGTTCTACGAGCAGTACTTC.